The 10 T cell receptor beta chains in this list originate from one sample, sequenced in a study of control samples from healthy donors and cancer patients. TCRdb's copy holds only in-frame clones and misses some; the assay was immunoSEQ multiplex PCR. The sample shows more than 120,000 clones, about nine tenths of them seen only once. The material sequenced was blood. The source is a man aged 25-45 years in good health.

As DNA, the CDR3 is TGTGCCAGCAGTTTAGATTGGACAGGGGAACATGAAAAACTGTTTTTT. Its protein is CASSLDWTGEHEKLFF. The chain joins TRBV28 to TRBJ1-4; 9 bases agree with TRBD1. V was pared by 2 bases and J by 6 bases, with 7 bases of the junction left unmatched. Germline CDR1 is MDHEN and CDR2 is SYDVKM. This CDR3 has 16 amino acids.

This chain connects TRBV27 to TRBJ1-6; D is undetermined. Germline CDR1 is MNHEY and CDR2 is SMNVEV (reference sequence). Trimming took 5 bases from V and 4 from J, leaving 9 bases between them. This CDR3 spans 14 amino acids. CDR3 sequence: CASSPTAYNSPLHF. As DNA, the CDR3 is TGTGCCAGCAGTCCAACAGCTTATAATTCACCCCTCCACTTT.

The chain carries TRBV7-9 and TRBJ1-2; weak D call: TRBD1 (5 bases). This CDR3 is built from 13 residues. V was cut by 4 bases and J by 7 bases, with 13 bases left in between. CDR1 SEHNR and CDR2 FQNEAQ come from the germline V gene (reference sequence). This CDR3 reads CASSSSQGSGYTF. The CDR3 DNA is TGTGCCAGCAGCTCCAGTCAGGGCAGTGGCTACACCTTC.

The J gene is TRBJ1-1, the V gene TRBV29-1; 7 bases are a match to TRBD1. V gave up 3 bases and J gave up 0 bases; unmatched junction bases: 4. Per germline, CDR1 SQVTM and CDR2 ANQGSEA. The CDR3 extends over 14 amino acids. CDR3: CSVEGDRVNTEAFF. CDR3 in DNA: TGCAGCGTTGAGGGCGACAGGGTGAACACTGAAGCTTTCTTT.

The rearrangement uses TRBV7-8 and TRBJ2-7; D perhaps matches TRBD1 (6 bases). Germline V lookup: CDR1 SGHVS, CDR2 FQNEAQ. The V end lost 5 bases, the J end lost 3 bases, and 17 bases lay between the germline ends. The CDR3 is 15 amino acids. The CDR3 is CASSLWTEIFYEQYF. The CDR3 nucleotides are TGTGCCAGCAGCCTCTGGACAGAGATTTTCTACGAGCAGTACTTC.

The chain links TRBV21-1 to TRBJ1-2. TRBV21-1 is listed as a pseudogene. This CDR3 has 16 amino acids. The CDR3 protein is CASSKGKKPTNYGYTF. The CDR3, as DNA: TGTGCCAGCAGCAAAGGAAAGAAACCTACTAACTATGGCTACACCTTC.

The rearrangement links TRBV9 to TRBJ1-1; unclear D gene. From germline, CDR1 is SGDLS and CDR2 YYNGEE. This CDR3 is built from 11 residues. V was shortened by 3 bases and J by 8 bases, with 8 bases between the two germline ends. As DNA, the CDR3 is TGTGCCAGCAGCGAGAAAAACGAAGCTTTCTTT. It is translated as CASSEKNEAFF. Filled out from reference TRBV9 and TRBJ1-1, the complete variable domain reads DSGVTQTPKHLITATGQRVTLRCSPRSGDLSVYWYQQSLDQGLQFLIQYYNGEERAKGNILERFSAQQFPDLHSELNLSSLELGDSALYFCASSEKNEAFFGQGTRLTVV.

The V and J genes are TRBV12-3 or TRBV12-4 and TRBJ1-2; 8 nucleotides align to TRBD1. The V segment lost 7 bases and the J segment 5 bases; nucleotides outside the gene matches: 6. The CDR3 totals 13 residues. In DNA, the CDR3 is TGTGCCAGCACGGGACAGGCACCGTATGGCTACACCTTC. Protein: CASTGQAPYGYTF.

The gene calls are TRBV7-6 and TRBJ2-6; D may be TRBD1 (5 bases). Germline V lookup: CDR1 SGHVS, CDR2 FNYEAQ. The V and J ends lost 3 bases and 0 bases respectively, with 15 bases between them. CDR3 length equals 18 residues. The CDR3 DNA reads as TGTGCCAGCAGCTTGACAGCTGGGCTTATCTCTGGGGCCAACGTCCTGACTTTC. Residues: CASSLTAGLISGANVLTF.

J is TRBJ2-7 and V is TRBV27; TRBD2 matches 10 bases. CDR3 length: 20 residues. Germline V CDR1 and CDR2: MNHEY, SMNVEV (reference sequence). V lost 5 bases and J lost 3; bases outside the gene matches: 22. CDR3 sequence: CASSPYPRRASGGLDYEQYF. CDR3 sequence (DNA): TGTGCCAGCAGTCCCTACCCCCGGAGGGCTAGCGGGGGTTTAGACTACGAGCAGTACTTC.